A single sample gave rise to the 26 T cell receptor beta chains below, sequenced in a study of post-analysis software for immune sequencing data. Study results and caveats: Four or five TRBV segments, TRBV5-6, TRBV5-1 and TRBV20-1 among them, were found more frequent in patients than controls.

Incorporated into the TCR beta cDNA libraries were unique molecular identifiers, which served to reduce PCR and sequencing biases. A single record per CDR3 protein comes from TCRdb applying MiXCR to the PCR reads. In the table there are 250,000 to 300,000 distinct CDR3 sequences, 35% to 40% of which are singletons. Their specific antigens are unknown. Sequenced sample: blood. The receptors shown here come from a girl aged 5 to 17 with multiple sclerosis.

In its sample, this clonotype was seen many times. CDR3 loop: CASSGTSGGYVDTQYF. The DNA for the CDR3 is TGTGCCAGCAGTGGGACTAGCGGGGGATACGTAGATACGCAGTATTTT. V gene TRBV2 combines with J gene TRBJ2-3; 13 bases fit TRBD2. This CDR3 spans 16 amino acids. Trimming removed 4 bases from V and 5 bases from J; junction bases left unmatched: 6. CDR1 SNHLY and CDR2 FYNNEI come from the germline V gene.

Many counts were recorded for this clonotype. The rearrangement joins TRBV2 to TRBJ1-5, with unresolved D. This CDR3 contains 15 residues. Trimming took off 11 bases at V and 0 bases at J, with 17 bases between the two ends. CDR1 SNHLY and CDR2 FYNNEI come from the germline V gene. The CDR3 coding sequence is TGTGCCGGTAGTGGGGATTCGGGTAGCAATCAGCCCCAGCATTTT. Translated, it gives CAGSGDSGSNQPQHF.

Many counts were recorded for this clonotype. The chain is built from TRBV7-8 and TRBJ1-1; possibly TRBD1 for D (6 bases). The germline V gene encodes CDR1 SGHVS and CDR2 FQNEAQ. V was pared by 1 base and J by 4 bases, with 13 bases between. CDR3 length equals 15 residues. CDR3 sequence reads: CASSLEQGGSTEAFF. The CDR3 DNA is TGTGCCAGCAGCTTAGAACAGGGAGGCAGCACTGAAGCTTTCTTT.

The rearrangement joins TRBV20-1 to TRBJ2-5, with 9 bases that match TRBD2. With V trimmed by 4 bases and J by 3 bases, 9 bases remained unmatched. The CDR3 covers 15 residues. CDR1 is DFQATT and CDR2 is SNEGSKA in the germline V gene (reference sequence). The chain's CDR3 is CSATSGGLLEETQYF. Written as DNA, the CDR3 is TGCAGTGCTACGAGCGGGGGGCTTCTAGAAGAGACCCAGTACTTC.

The genes are TRBV20-1 and TRBJ2-1; D is undetermined. V was clipped by 0 bases and J by 10 bases, with 13 bases between them. CDR3 length: 13 residues. CDR1 and CDR2 (germline): DFQATT, SNEGSKA (reference sequence). This CDR3 is CSARDLRRKEQFF. In nucleotides, the CDR3 is TGCAGTGCTAGAGATCTGAGGCGGAAAGAGCAGTTCTTC.

The chain employs TRBV5-1 and TRBJ2-3; D not certain. The length of the CDR3 is 13 residues. Germline values: CDR1 SGHRS, CDR2 YFSETQ. The V end lost 1 base, the J end lost 5 bases, and 8 bases lay between the germline ends. This chain's CDR3 is CASSLRTRDTQYF. The CDR3, as DNA: TGCGCCAGCAGCTTGAGGACGCGAGATACGCAGTATTTT.

This clonotype was counted ten times or more. The rearrangement links TRBV5-1 to TRBJ2-1, with D unresolved. The CDR3 consists of 15 residues. Germline V gene sequence: CDR1 SGHRS, CDR2 YFSETQ. The germline V and J ends were trimmed by 0 bases and 0 bases, with 7 bases remaining between them. The CDR3 is CASSLAQSSYNEQFF. The CDR3, as DNA: TGCGCCAGCAGCTTGGCACAGTCCTCCTACAATGAGCAGTTCTTC.

This clonotype was detected only once. The chain links TRBV6-2 or TRBV6-3 to TRBJ1-2; no reliable D call. The CDR3 is 11 residues long. CDR1 and CDR2 from the germline V gene are MNHEY and SVGEGT. V was trimmed by 8 bases and J by 4 bases, leaving 8 bases between them. The CDR3 protein is CASASAYGYTF. As DNA, the CDR3 is TGTGCCAGCGCTTCTGCCTATGGCTACACCTTC.

The V call is TRBV5-1, the J call TRBJ2-3; 10 nucleotides agree with TRBD1. The germline CDR1 and CDR2 sequences are SGHRS and YFSETQ. The CDR3 is made up of 16 amino acids. V was clipped by 4 bases and J by 2 bases; unmatched bases: 7. The CDR3 DNA is TGCGCCAGCAGCCCCCTGGACAGGGGGGACACAGATACGCAGTATTTT. Translating it yields CASSPLDRGDTDTQYF.

This clonotype was picked up many times. This chain uses TRBV7-8 with TRBJ2-5; 12 bases align to TRBD1. The CDR3 loop spans 15 amino acids. V trimming: 10 bases; J trimming: 2 bases; junction bases outside the gene matches: 8. CDR1 is SGHVS and CDR2 is FQNEAQ in the germline V gene. CDR3 nucleotides: TGTGCCACCGGGACAGGGGGCCGGGGGCAAGAGACCCAGTACTTC. Translation: CATGTGGRGQETQYF.

This clonotype has ten or more counts. This chain joins TRBV7-8 and TRBJ1-2; D call uncertain. Trimming removed 0 bases from V and 6 bases from J, with 8 bases in between. Germline-derived CDR1 and CDR2 are SGHVS and FQNEAQ. The CDR3 covers 13 residues. CDR3 in amino acids: CASSLAGENGYTF. CDR3 sequence (DNA): TGTGCCAGCAGCTTAGCCGGGGAGAATGGCTACACCTTC. The entire variable domain, with the rest obtained from reference TRBV7-8 and TRBJ1-2, is as follows: GAGVSQSPRYKVAKRGQDVALRCDPISGHVSLFWYQQALGQGPEFLTYFQNEAQLDKSGLPSDRFFAERPEGSVSTLKIQRTQQEDSAVYLCASSLAGENGYTFGSGTRLTVV.

This clonotype came up a few times. A read error may explain this, as a much larger clone is one base away. The CDR3 region has the DNA TGTGCCAGCGGACCAGACAGGATCTATGGCTACACCTTC. Translation: CASGPDRIYGYTF. The J gene is TRBJ1-2, the V gene TRBV6-5; maybe TRBD1 (6 bases). Per the germline V gene, CDR1 is MNHEY and CDR2 is SVGAGI. This CDR3 spans 13 amino acids. V was pared by 8 bases and J by 4 bases, with 14 bases between.

CDR3 bases: TGCAGCGCCACTCCGCCAGAAGATACGCAGTATTTT. Its protein is CSATPPEDTQYF. The rearrangement joins TRBV29-1 to TRBJ2-3; no reliable D call. Trimming left V 7 bases short and J 5 bases short, with 13 bases between. CDR1 is SQVTM, CDR2 ANQGSEA, per germline. This CDR3 spans 12 amino acids.

This clonotype occurred a few times. V and J are TRBV18 and TRBJ1-5; 9 nucleotides align to TRBD1. V shed 2 bases and J 6 bases; nucleotides not matched to a gene: 2. The CDR3 has 14 amino acids. Germline V CDR1 and CDR2: KGHSH, LQKENI. CDR3 DNA: TGTGCCAGCTCACCAGGGACAGGGACTCAGCCCCAGCATTTT. Protein product: CASSPGTGTQPQHF.

The rearrangement uses TRBV7-6 and TRBJ2-1, with 13 bases that match TRBD2. The CDR3 extends over 19 amino acids. Germline assignment: CDR1 SGHVS and CDR2 FNYEAQ. With 0 bases clipped from V and 0 bases from J, the junction kept 5 bases outside the gene matches. CDR3 in amino acids: CASSLAGLAGDLSYNEQFF. The CDR3 DNA reads TGTGCCAGCAGCTTAGCCGGACTAGCGGGAGATCTCTCCTACAATGAGCAGTTCTTC.

A remark on this clonotype: A clone one base away is much larger, so this may be a read error. This chain uses TRBV4-1 with TRBJ2-1; D might be TRBD2 (5 bases). CDR1 and CDR2 (germline): MGHRA, YSYEKL. This CDR3 is built from 15 residues. Trimming removed 3 bases at V and 2 bases at J, with 11 bases between. This chain's CDR3 is CASSHWWEPYNEQFF. CDR3 sequence (DNA): TGCGCCAGCAGCCATTGGTGGGAGCCCTACAATGAGCAGTTCTTC.

In the case of this clonotype: A much larger clone differs from this one at a single base, so this may be a read error. The V and J genes are TRBV5-1 and TRBJ2-5; D not resolved. Germline V gene sequence: CDR1 SGHRS, CDR2 YFSETQ. V was cut by 4 bases and J by 7 bases, with 11 bases left in between. The CDR3 is 12 residues long. The CDR3 sequence: CASSVAGGTQYF. DNA for the CDR3: TGCGCCAGCAGCGTGGCCGGCGGGACCCAGTACTTC. Filled out from reference TRBV5-1 and TRBJ2-5, the complete variable domain reads KAGVTQTPRYLIKTRGQQVTLSCSPISGHRSVSWYQQTPGQGLQFLFEYFSETQRNKGNFPGRFSGRQFSNSRSEMNVSTLELGDSALYLCASSVAGGTQYFGPGTRLLVL.

This clonotype appeared many times. The genes are TRBV3-1 and TRBJ2-1, with D perhaps matching TRBD2 (6 bases). The germline gives CDR1 LGHDT, CDR2 YNNKEL (reference sequence). The CDR3 extends over 13 amino acids. V was pared by 5 bases and J by 6 bases, with 11 bases between. The CDR3 reads CASSALGGNEQFF. CDR3 nucleotides: TGTGCCAGCAGCGCCCTCGGGGGCAATGAGCAGTTCTTC.

Comment on this clonotype: This may stem from a read error, because a much larger clone lies one nucleotide away. Given the absence of the conserved phenylalanine or tryptophan at the CDR3 end, a read error is likely. The V call is TRBV7-9, the J call TRBJ2-1, with 12 bases fitting TRBD1. V shed 0 bases, J shed 3 bases, and the junction held 3 bases outside the gene matches. The CDR3 has 17 residues. Germline assignment: CDR1 SEHNR and CDR2 FQNEAQ (reference sequence). CDR3 sequence (DNA): TGTGCCAGCAGCTTAGCGGGACAGGGGGCCATCTACAATGAGCAGTTCTCC. It specifies CASSLAGQGAIYNEQFS.

The gene calls are TRBV20-1 and TRBJ1-1, with 8 bases matching TRBD1. The CDR3 loop spans 15 amino acids. Germline CDR1 DFQATT, CDR2 SNEGSKA (reference sequence). V dropped 6 bases and J dropped 7; count of bases not matched to a gene: 16. CDR3 sequence (DNA): TGCAGTGCCCAGCCTCTGGACAGGGTCGCGATTGAAGCTTTCTTT. Translated, it gives CSAQPLDRVAIEAFF.

At least ten counts were recorded for this clonotype. In DNA form, the CDR3 reads TGTGCCAGCAGCTTACTATCCCAAGAGACCCAGTACTTC. This encodes CASSLLSQETQYF. This chain uses TRBV7-3 with TRBJ2-5; D is undetermined. The CDR3 sequence is 13 residues long. Trimming left V 2 bases short and J 1 base short, with 5 bases between. The germline V gene has CDR1 SGHTA and CDR2 FQGTGA. Together with reference TRBV7-3 and TRBJ2-5, the CDR3 gives the full variable domain: GAGVSQTPSNKVTEKGKYVELRCDPISGHTALYWYRQSLGQGPEFLIYFQGTGAADDSGLPNDRFFAVRPEGSVSTLKIQRTERGDSAVYLCASSLLSQETQYFGPGTRLLVL.

On this clonotype itself: A clone one base away is much larger, so this may be a read error. The rearrangement uses TRBV20-1 and TRBJ2-1, with 9 positions matching TRBD2. Per the germline V gene, CDR1 is DFQATT and CDR2 is SNEGSKA (reference sequence). The CDR3 has 14 residues. The CDR3 region has the DNA TGCGGTGCTACCAGCGGGGGGAATTACAATGAGCAGTTCTTC. It encodes CGATSGGNYNEQFF.

A note on this clonotype: This may be a read error, as it is one base from a much larger clone. The chain carries TRBV7-2 and TRBJ2-3; 9 nucleotides agree with TRBD2. J gave up 5 bases and V 6 bases, and 9 bases lay outside the gene matches. Germline V CDR1 and CDR2: SGHTA, FQGNSA. The CDR3 has 15 residues. CDR3 coding DNA: TGTACCAGCAGTCTAGGGACTAGCAATGGAGATACGCAGTATTTT. Its protein is CTSSLGTSNGDTQYF.

For this clonotype: This may come from a read error, since a much larger clone is one base off. The V call is TRBV20-1, the J call TRBJ2-3; D tentatively fits TRBD1 or TRBD2 (7 bases each). CDR3 length: 16 amino acids. Per germline, CDR1 DFQATT and CDR2 SNEGSKA (reference sequence). The ends were cut back, 3 bases at V and 0 bases at J, with 16 bases in the middle. The CDR3 nucleotides read TGCAGTGCTAGTGGACTAGGGGGCATTAGCACAGATACGCAGTATTTT. It translates to CSASGLGGISTDTQYF.

The chain carries TRBV28 and TRBJ1-1; 7 nucleotides match TRBD1. The junction had 10 bases not matched to a gene; V was cut back by 3 bases and J by 6 bases. Germline V CDR1 and CDR2: MDHEN, SYDVKM. The CDR3 covers 15 residues. The CDR3 region has the DNA TGTGCCAGCAGTTTTCCGCGACAGGGAGGGGCTGAAGCTTTCTTT. This translates into CASSFPRQGGAEAFF.

This clonotype appeared once. A read error may explain this, as a much larger clone is one base away. The chain recombines TRBV12-3 or TRBV12-4 with TRBJ1-5; no clear D. The CDR3 totals 13 residues. The chain's CDR3 is CANSFGSNQPQHF. The CDR3, as DNA: TGTGCCAACAGTTTCGGCAGCAATCAGCCCCAGCATTTT.